Following are 10 T cell receptor beta chains from one sample sequenced in a study of cytomegalovirus exposure and HLA in healthy donors. The method was immunoSEQ multiplex PCR; TCRdb's version includes in-frame clones alone and lacks a portion of them. The sample gives about 70,000 clones, 94% of which show up once; under 2% is in the top ten. The sample was PBMCs. The receptor source for this set is a woman aged 18-29 years in good health and CMV-seropositive.

V is TRBV18 and J is TRBJ2-1, with 11 bases identical to TRBD2. CDR3 length: 15 amino acids. Germline V gives CDR1 KGHSH, CDR2 LQKENI. V lost 5 bases and J lost 7; bases outside the gene matches: 7. The CDR3: CASSNSGGALNEQFF. CDR3 nucleotides: TGTGCCAGCTCAAATAGCGGGGGGGCCTTGAATGAGCAGTTCTTC.

The chain links TRBV14 to TRBJ2-5, with no clear D. Per the germline V gene, CDR1 is SGHDN and CDR2 is FVKESK. This CDR3 has 14 amino acids. Trimming shortened V by 4 bases and J by 7 bases, and 16 bases separated the two germline ends. CDR3: CASSPPGRLGTQYF. CDR3 nucleotide sequence: TGTGCCAGCAGCCCACCCGGCAGGCTCGGGACCCAGTACTTC. Using reference TRBV14 and TRBJ2-5 for the parts outside the CDR3, the full variable domain is EAGVTQFPSHSVIEKGQTVTLRCDPISGHDNLYWYRRVMGKEIKFLLHFVKESKQDESGMPNNRFLAERTGGTYSTLKVQPAELEDSGVYFCASSPPGRLGTQYFGPGTRLLVL.

This rearrangement joins TRBV14 to TRBJ2-5; D unclear. This CDR3 region has 12 residues. The ends were cut back, 0 bases at V and 6 bases at J, with 5 bases in the middle. Germline V gene data show CDR1 as SGHDN and CDR2 as FVKESK. The CDR3, as DNA: TGTGCCAGCAGCCAAGACAGGAAGACCCAGTACTTC. Translated: CASSQDRKTQYF.

The chain is built from TRBV10-3 and TRBJ1-1; 8 bases align to TRBD1. V shed 2 bases, J shed 3 bases, and the junction held 2 bases outside the gene matches. The CDR3 is made up of 14 amino acids. Germline V lookup: CDR1 ENHRY, CDR2 SYGVKD. The chain's CDR3 is CAISEQGAHTEAFF. The CDR3 DNA reads as TGTGCCATCAGTGAGCAGGGGGCTCACACTGAAGCTTTCTTT.

J is TRBJ2-7 and V is TRBV7-2; D gene uncertain. The germline V and J ends were trimmed by 5 bases and 0 bases, with 11 bases remaining between them. This CDR3 spans 14 amino acids. Germline CDR1 and CDR2: SGHTA and FQGNSA. The CDR3 nucleotides read TGTGCCAGCAGCATAACATCAACCTCCTACGAGCAGTACTTC. Encoded protein: CASSITSTSYEQYF. Full variable domain (rest looked up from reference TRBV7-2 and TRBJ2-7): GAGVSQSPSNKVTEKGKDVELRCDPISGHTALYWYRQSLGQGLEFLIYFQGNSAPDKSGLPSDRFSAERTGGSVSTLTIQRTQQEDSAVYLCASSITSTSYEQYFGPGTRLTVT.

The rearrangement joins TRBV27 to TRBJ2-7, with a weak D call TRBD2 (5 bases). V lost 7 bases to trimming and J lost 2 bases, with 27 bases between them. CDR1 and CDR2 (germline): MNHEY, SMNVEV (reference sequence). The CDR3 totals 18 residues. CDR3 coding DNA: TGTGCCAGCACCACGCCCAGGATTAGCGACGCAGATACCTACGAGCAGTACTTC. It specifies CASTTPRISDADTYEQYF.

The chain has TRBV7-7 and TRBJ1-4; TRBD1 might be the D (5 bases). This CDR3 is 15 amino acids long. The germline V gene encodes CDR1 SSHAT and CDR2 FNYEAQ (reference sequence). V was trimmed by 5 bases and J by 3 bases, leaving 13 bases between them. CDR3 residues: CASSKTVHPNEKLFF. In DNA, the CDR3 is TGTGCCAGCAGCAAGACAGTCCATCCTAATGAAAAACTGTTTTTT.

The J gene is TRBJ2-5, the V gene TRBV6-5, with D perhaps TRBD2 (6 bases). The germline V and J ends were trimmed by 6 bases and 1 base, with 12 bases remaining between them. This CDR3 contains 14 residues. Germline CDR1 is MNHEY and CDR2 is SVGAGI. In DNA form, the CDR3 reads TGTGCCAGCAGCCCCAGCGGGCCCCAAGAGACCCAGTACTTC. Translating gives CASSPSGPQETQYF.

The chain employs TRBV5-4 and TRBJ2-1; 14 nucleotides match TRBD2. This CDR3 contains 16 residues. Germline trimming cut 4 bases from V and 4 bases from J; bases unmatched to any gene: 4. The germline gives CDR1 SGHNT, CDR2 YYREEE (reference sequence). CDR3 protein: CASSHWTSGRYNEQFF. Written as DNA, the CDR3 is TGTGCCAGCAGCCACTGGACTAGCGGGAGGTACAATGAGCAGTTCTTC. The variable domain in full, with the rest retrieved from reference TRBV5-4 and TRBJ2-1, is ETGVTQSPTHLIKTRGQQVTLRCSSQSGHNTVSWYQQALGQGPQFIFQYYREEENGRGNFPPRFSGLQFPNYSSELNVNALELDDSALYLCASSHWTSGRYNEQFFGPGTRLTVL.

The V gene is TRBV7-2, the J gene TRBJ2-7; TRBD1 aligns across 7 bases. The germline V gene has CDR1 SGHTA and CDR2 FQGNSA. The V segment lost 5 bases and the J segment 2 bases; nucleotides outside the gene matches: 6. The CDR3 consists of 14 residues. The CDR3 loop is CASSATGIAYEQYF. DNA for the CDR3: TGTGCCAGCAGCGCGACAGGGATAGCCTACGAGCAGTACTTC.